These 19 T cell receptor beta chains originate from one sample sequenced in a study of blood T cell repertoires in COVID-19. Only in-frame clones appear in the TCRdb table, and some are missing; sequencing was by immunoSEQ multiplex PCR. The profile covers about 190,000 clones, with approximately 80% appearing a single time and around 11% taken by the ten largest. The specimen was peripheral blood. The receptors derive from a woman between 50 and 59 years old with acute or convalescent COVID-19.

The chain has TRBV20-1 and TRBJ1-6; tentatively, D is TRBD1 (6 bases). Germline-derived CDR1 and CDR2 are DFQATT and SNEGSKA (reference sequence). This CDR3 comprises 15 residues. V was trimmed by 3 bases and J by 10 bases, leaving 19 bases between them. The CDR3 here is CSASSLPGDRSPLHF. The CDR3, as DNA: TGCAGTGCTAGTTCGCTACCAGGGGACCGATCACCCCTCCACTTT.

The chain links TRBV19 to TRBJ1-1; unclear D gene. Looked up from germline, CDR1 is LNHDA and CDR2 is SQIVND (reference sequence). The CDR3 length is 16 residues. The V and J ends lost 7 bases and 0 bases respectively, with 18 bases between them. This CDR3 reads CASTFTDGRLNTEAFF. CDR3 nucleotides: TGTGCCAGTACCTTCACCGATGGCCGCTTGAACACTGAAGCTTTCTTT.

The V and J genes are TRBV3-1 (or the pseudogene TRBV3-2) and TRBJ2-7; perhaps TRBD1 as D (6 bases). Trimming took 0 bases from V and 3 from J, leaving 24 bases between them. CDR1 is LGHDT and CDR2 is YNNKEL in the germline V gene (reference sequence). The CDR3 is 19 residues long. Here the CDR3 reads CASSQDVEALMDRFYEQYF. For the CDR3, the DNA is TGTGCCAGCAGCCAAGACGTGGAGGCACTCATGGACAGATTCTACGAGCAGTACTTC.

This clone was counted between two and nine times. This chain connects TRBV7-8 to TRBJ1-3; D uncertain. This CDR3 is built from 13 residues. CDR1 and CDR2 (germline): SGHVS, FQNEAQ. Trimming cost V 8 bases and J 0 bases, with 8 bases left between them. This CDR3 reads CASSPSSGNTIYF. The DNA of the CDR3 is TGTGCCAGCTCACCGAGCTCTGGAAACACCATATATTTT.

The chain carries TRBV6-5 and TRBJ2-7, with 8 bases matching TRBD1. This CDR3 is built from 15 residues. V shed 6 bases, J shed 0 bases, and the junction held 7 bases outside the gene matches. CDR1 is MNHEY, CDR2 SVGAGI, per germline. CDR3 loop: CASRGQGISSYEQYF. For the CDR3, the DNA is TGTGCCAGCAGAGGACAGGGAATAAGCTCCTACGAGCAGTACTTC.

The chain joins TRBV6-1 to TRBJ2-5; the match to TRBD1 covers 7 bases. With 4 bases clipped from V and 5 bases from J, the junction kept 19 bases outside the gene matches. Germline V gives CDR1 MNHNS, CDR2 SASEGT. The CDR3 contains 18 residues. The CDR3 DNA reads as TGTGCCAGCAGTGGCCAGACAGGGTACGGTTTTTATTCGGAGACCCAGTACTTC. Its translation: CASSGQTGYGFYSETQYF.

The chain combines TRBV29-1 with TRBJ2-7; no clear D. CDR3 size: 15 residues. V was cut by 2 bases and J by 3 bases, with 17 bases left in between. Germline-derived CDR1 and CDR2 are SQVTM and ANQGSEA. CDR3 DNA: TGCAGCGTTGAAACCGACCAGGATTTGGTCTACGAGCAGTACTTC. This translates into CSVETDQDLVYEQYF.

For this clone: Distinct nucleotide sequences in the sample also encode this CDR3. V and J are TRBV18 and TRBJ2-2; the D gene is possibly TRBD1 (5 bases). V was shortened by 2 bases and J by 5 bases, with 12 bases between the two germline ends. The germline CDR1 and CDR2 sequences are KGHSH and LQKENI. CDR3 size: 15 residues. The CDR3 DNA follows: TGTGCCAGCTCACCAGGGCAGGGAAGAACCGGGGAGCTGTTTTTT. This gives the protein CASSPGQGRTGELFF.

This chain links TRBV10-3 with TRBJ2-7; 13 positions agree with TRBD2. Looked up from germline, CDR1 is ENHRY and CDR2 is SYGVKD. V gave up 10 bases and J gave up 5 bases; unmatched junction bases: 8. CDR3 length: 14 residues. This CDR3 is CATQETSGRNEQYF. The CDR3 coding sequence is TGTGCCACCCAAGAGACTAGCGGGAGGAACGAGCAGTACTTC.

The J gene is TRBJ1-5, the V gene TRBV5-6; D perhaps matches TRBD1 (5 bases). Trimming pared 1 base from V and 4 bases from J, leaving 12 bases between. CDR1 is SGHDT and CDR2 is YYEEEE in the germline V gene. The CDR3 covers 15 residues. CDR3 in amino acids: CASSLYGAGNQPQHF. The CDR3 DNA reads as TGTGCCAGCAGCTTGTATGGGGCGGGGAATCAGCCCCAGCATTTT.

The chain combines TRBV5-4 with TRBJ2-7; weak D call: TRBD1 (5 bases). The CDR3 length is 14 residues. V lost 4 bases and J 7 bases, leaving 18 bases between the germline ends. Germline V CDR1 and CDR2: SGHNT, YYREEE (reference sequence). CDR3 sequence (DNA): TGTGCCAGCAGCCCCGGGCAGGGAACGAGGGAGCAGTACTTC. Amino acid sequence: CASSPGQGTREQYF.

This clone appeared a single time. V and J are TRBV3-1 (or the pseudogene TRBV3-2) and TRBJ2-7; a possible D gene is TRBD1 (5 bases). The CDR3 sequence is 14 residues long. Germline values: CDR1 LGHDT, CDR2 YNNKEL (reference sequence). Trimming pared 4 bases from V and 3 bases from J, leaving 13 bases between. For the CDR3, the DNA is TGTGCCAGCAGCCTTCGGAACAGGCTCTACGAGCAGTACTTC. Its translation is CASSLRNRLYEQYF.

This clone has just one count. J is TRBJ2-3 and V is TRBV9, with D uncertain. Per the germline V gene, CDR1 is SGDLS and CDR2 is YYNGEE. The CDR3 covers 12 residues. Trimming stripped 4 bases from V and 6 bases from J, with 9 bases between. DNA for the CDR3: TGTGCCAGCAGCTCTAGATTGGATACGCAGTATTTT. Protein sequence: CASSSRLDTQYF.

The chain recombines TRBV2 with TRBJ2-5, with 8 bases aligning to TRBD1. The CDR3 contains 16 residues. The V segment lost 1 base and the J segment 1 base; nucleotides outside the gene matches: 5. Germline V gives CDR1 SNHLY, CDR2 FYNNEI. CDR3 DNA: TGTGCCAGCAGTGAAGGCGGAACAGGGGGCCAAGAGACCCAGTACTTC. This sequence encodes CASSEGGTGGQETQYF.

This clone came up once. This chain links TRBV6-1 with TRBJ2-1; 10 nucleotides match TRBD2. The germline V gene encodes CDR1 MNHNS and CDR2 SASEGT. The length of the CDR3 is 16 residues. After removal of 2 bases from V and 4 bases from J, the junction contained 5 bases not matched to a gene. The CDR3 bases are TGTGCCAGCAGTGAACGGGTTAGCGGGGGGTACAATGAGCAGTTCTTC. Translating gives CASSERVSGGYNEQFF.

The chain employs TRBV28 and TRBJ1-1; D might be TRBD1 (6 bases). CDR1 is MDHEN, CDR2 SYDVKM, per germline. There are 13 residues in the CDR3. V was cut by 10 bases and J by 0 bases, with 12 bases left in between. CDR3 amino acids: CAIIDRMNTEAFF. CDR3 bases: TGTGCCATTATAGACAGGATGAACACTGAAGCTTTCTTT.

This clone was counted a few times. The chain couples TRBV18 to TRBJ1-2; tentative D call: TRBD1 (5 bases). Germline loops: CDR1 KGHSH, CDR2 LQKENI. V was trimmed by 2 bases and J by 7 bases, leaving 20 bases between them. The CDR3 is 16 residues long. In nucleotides, the CDR3 is TGTGCCAGCTCACCATCCGCCCCAGGGTTTGAGGTTGGCTACACCTTC. It yields the protein CASSPSAPGFEVGYTF.

A few counts support this clone. This chain uses TRBV30 with TRBJ1-2; D not resolved. Germline-derived CDR1 and CDR2 are GTSNPN and SVGIG (reference sequence). This CDR3 region has 13 residues. Deletions cut 0 bases from V and 5 bases from J, with 10 bases between. In DNA form, the CDR3 reads TGTGCCTGGAGTGTACCGCCCCTATATGGCTACACCTTC. Encoded protein: CAWSVPPLYGYTF.

The J gene is TRBJ2-5, the V gene TRBV28; D might be TRBD2 (6 bases). The CDR3 runs 13 residues. V was trimmed by 6 bases and J by 4 bases, leaving 12 bases between them. Germline V lookup: CDR1 MDHEN, CDR2 SYDVKM. The CDR3 coding sequence is TGTGCCAGCAGACCAGCGGGTCGAGAGACCCAGTACTTC. It yields the protein CASRPAGRETQYF.